These 27 T cell receptor beta chains originate from one sample sequenced in a study of monozygotic twins with cystic fibrosis. Method: immunoSEQ multiplex PCR; TCRdb's copy keeps in-frame clones and lacks some. Among about 10,000 clones listed, roughly 97% were seen once. The sequenced material came from blood. All receptors come from a boy aged 5-17 years with cystic fibrosis.

The chain carries TRBV27 and TRBJ2-3; TRBD1 is a possible D gene (6 bases). This CDR3 contains 18 residues. Germline CDR1 MNHEY, CDR2 SMNVEV (reference sequence). The V end was cut by 3 bases, the J end by 1 base, with 20 bases between. The CDR3 DNA sequence: TGTGCCAGCAGTTTCGTCGTCCGTGGGGGCCTCCGCACAGATACGCAGTATTTT. Translation: CASSFVVRGGLRTDTQYF.

The V call is TRBV7-3, the J call TRBJ2-2; TRBD1 agrees at 7 bases. Germline V lookup: CDR1 SGHTA, CDR2 FQGTGA. Losses at the gene ends were 5 bases for V and 7 bases for J; bases not matched to a gene: 10. The CDR3 runs 15 residues. The CDR3 here is CASSLGTGAVGELFF. Here the CDR3 DNA reads TGTGCCAGCAGCCTCGGAACAGGGGCTGTCGGGGAGCTGTTTTTT.

V usage is TRBV6-6 and J usage is TRBJ1-3; no clear D. The length of the CDR3 is 11 residues. V was trimmed by 7 bases and J by 7 bases, leaving 8 bases between them. CDR1 and CDR2 (germline): MNHNY, SVGAGI (reference sequence). The CDR3 DNA sequence: TGTGCCAGCAAAGGGTCGAACACCATATATTTT. Amino acid sequence: CASKGSNTIYF.

The chain uses TRBV12-5 and TRBJ2-1, with 11 bases fitting TRBD2. The CDR3 sequence is 13 residues long. The V gene's germline CDR1 is LGHNT and CDR2 FRNRAP. V trimming: 6 bases; J trimming: 8 bases; junction bases outside the gene matches: 3. This CDR3 is CASGTSGNDEQFF. For the CDR3, the DNA is TGTGCTAGTGGGACTAGCGGGAATGATGAGCAGTTCTTC.

This clone appeared a single time. CDR3 sequence reads: CASSYRDLTDTQYF. In nucleotides, the CDR3 is TGTGCCAGCAGTTACCGGGACTTGACAGATACGCAGTATTTT. The chain employs TRBV6-5 and TRBJ2-3, with a weak D call TRBD2 (6 bases). Trimming removed 2 bases at V and 3 bases at J, with 9 bases between. This CDR3 comprises 14 residues. CDR1 and CDR2 from the germline V gene are MNHEY and SVGAGI.

The chain carries TRBV29-1 and TRBJ2-7; 7 bases fit TRBD2. Losses at the gene ends were 3 bases for V and 0 bases for J; bases not matched to a gene: 8. CDR3 length: 15 residues. Germline CDR1 reads SQVTM; CDR2 reads ANQGSEA. This CDR3 is CSVEVEAGSSYEQYF. DNA for the CDR3: TGCAGCGTTGAGGTAGAAGCGGGGTCCTCCTACGAGCAGTACTTC.

This chain connects TRBV18 to TRBJ1-4; D possibly corresponds to TRBD1 (5 bases). The CDR3 loop spans 15 amino acids. The V gene's germline CDR1 is KGHSH and CDR2 LQKENI. V was pared by 1 base and J by 6 bases, with 12 bases between. Here the CDR3 DNA reads TGTGCCAGCTCACCACTACGAGAAGGGGATGAAAAACTGTTTTTT. It specifies CASSPLREGDEKLFF.

This chain links TRBV11-2 with TRBJ2-1; no firm D call. V shed 1 base and J shed 8 bases, with 9 bases lying between them. Germline lookup yields CDR1 SGHAT and CDR2 FQNNGV. The CDR3 spans 13 residues. This CDR3 reads CASSLAGLDEQFF. DNA of the CDR3: TGTGCCAGCAGCTTAGCCGGTTTGGATGAGCAGTTCTTC.

The chain combines TRBV15 with TRBJ1-1; D gene unclear. V gave up 1 base and J gave up 8 bases, with 11 bases separating them. Per germline, CDR1 LNHNV and CDR2 YYDKDF (reference sequence). This CDR3 has 13 residues. This CDR3 is CATSRVPRSEAFF. The CDR3, as DNA: TGTGCCACCAGCAGAGTCCCGAGGTCCGAAGCTTTCTTT.

The V and J genes are TRBV11-1 and TRBJ1-1; D gene unclear. This CDR3 region has 16 residues. With 6 bases removed from V and 0 bases from J, the gap between germline ends came to 17 bases. In germline, CDR1 is SGHAT, CDR2 FQDESV (reference sequence). The CDR3 sequence: CASSFRPGGMNTEAFF. CDR3 bases: TGTGCCAGCAGTTTTAGACCCGGAGGCATGAACACTGAAGCTTTCTTT.

This clone came up once. V is TRBV5-6 and J is TRBJ2-3, with D uncertain. V was trimmed by 4 bases and J by 0 bases, leaving 9 bases between them. Germline V gene lookup returns CDR1 SGHDT and CDR2 YYEEEE. This CDR3 is 14 amino acids long. Written as DNA, the CDR3 is TGTGCCAGCAGCCTAGGCCCTAGCACAGATACGCAGTATTTT. Its translation is CASSLGPSTDTQYF.

This chain uses TRBV7-9 with TRBJ2-7; no reliable D call. The CDR3 runs 15 residues. CDR1 SEHNR and CDR2 FQNEAQ come from the germline V gene (reference sequence). Deletions cut 1 base from V and 0 bases from J, with 10 bases between. The CDR3 protein is CASSLVLERSYEQYF. The CDR3 coding sequence is TGTGCCAGCAGCTTAGTTCTGGAGCGCTCCTACGAGCAGTACTTC.

The rearrangement joins TRBV30 to TRBJ1-2, with 8 bases that match TRBD1. Germline CDR1 reads GTSNPN; CDR2 reads SVGIG (reference sequence). J was trimmed by 4 bases and V by 4 bases; bases with no gene match: 2. This CDR3 has 12 amino acids. The CDR3 loop is CAWIQGAYGYTF. In DNA form, the CDR3 reads TGTGCCTGGATCCAGGGGGCCTATGGCTACACCTTC.

The rearrangement joins TRBV10-3 to TRBJ1-1; D unresolved. Germline V lookup: CDR1 ENHRY, CDR2 SYGVKD. This CDR3 has 12 amino acids. V lost 6 bases, J lost 2 bases, and 7 bases lay in between. CDR3 bases: TGTGCCATCAGGGAGGCCAACACTGAAGCTTTCTTT. This encodes CAIREANTEAFF.

V gene TRBV28 combines with J gene TRBJ1-4, with D tentatively TRBD1 (6 bases). Germline CDR1 MDHEN, CDR2 SYDVKM. There are 15 residues in the CDR3. V lost 5 bases and J 4 bases, leaving 14 bases between the germline ends. In DNA form, the CDR3 reads TGTGCCAGCAGTCGACAGGTTCCCATTAATGAAAAACTGTTTTTT. Translation: CASSRQVPINEKLFF.

V gene TRBV5-6 combines with J gene TRBJ1-2; the D is unclear. Germline CDR1 SGHDT, CDR2 YYEEEE. V was cut by 1 base and J by 4 bases, with 11 bases left in between. The CDR3 is made up of 14 amino acids. As DNA, the CDR3 is TGTGCCAGCAGCTTGTGGTCAGGAGGCTATGGCTACACCTTC. It codes for CASSLWSGGYGYTF. Together with reference TRBV5-6 and TRBJ1-2, the CDR3 gives the full variable domain: DAGVTQSPTHLIKTRGQQVTLRCSPKSGHDTVSWYQQALGQGPQFIFQYYEEEERQRGNFPDRFSGHQFPNYSSELNVNALLLGDSALYLCASSLWSGGYGYTFGSGTRLTVV.

This chain joins TRBV9 and TRBJ1-4; D unresolved. The CDR3 spans 13 residues. Trimming took off 0 bases at V and 3 bases at J, with 3 bases between the two ends. Germline V gene sequence: CDR1 SGDLS, CDR2 YYNGEE. The CDR3 nucleotides are TGTGCCAGCAGCGTAGCCTCTAATGAAAAACTGTTTTTT. This sequence encodes CASSVASNEKLFF.

The rearrangement links TRBV7-9 to TRBJ1-1; TRBD1 matches 7 bases. V trimming: 6 bases; J trimming: 4 bases; junction bases outside the gene matches: 11. Germline CDR1 reads SEHNR; CDR2 reads FQNEAQ (reference sequence). CDR3 size: 15 residues. CDR3 amino acids: CASRPLRQGPTEAFF. CDR3 in DNA: TGTGCCAGCAGACCCCTTCGACAGGGCCCCACTGAAGCTTTCTTT.

This clone was recorded only once. The V and J genes are TRBV7-3 and TRBJ2-1, with 9 bases aligning to TRBD2. There are 18 residues in the CDR3. The trim removed 2 bases at V and 0 bases at J, leaving 8 bases unmatched. CDR1 and CDR2 (germline): SGHTA, FQGTGA. DNA of the CDR3: TGTGCCAGCAGCTTAGGGCTAGCGGGACCCAGCTCCTACAATGAGCAGTTCTTC. Its translation is CASSLGLAGPSSYNEQFF.

The chain couples TRBV7-5 to TRBJ1-1; TRBD1 was called by the table and not checked on the DNA. TRBV7-5 is annotated as a pseudogene. The CDR3 spans 15 residues. CDR3: CARTGPTGRNTEAFF. CDR3 sequence (DNA): TGTGCCAGAACCGGCCCGACAGGGCGGAACACTGAAGCTTTCTTT.

This clone was seen just once. This chain links TRBV7-8 with TRBJ2-1; D ambiguous. V was cut by 5 bases and J by 0 bases, with 11 bases left in between. The length of the CDR3 is 15 residues. Germline values: CDR1 SGHVS, CDR2 FQNEAQ. The CDR3 nucleotides read TGTGCCAGCAGCGTAACAGAGAGCTCCTACAATGAGCAGTTCTTC. Residues: CASSVTESSYNEQFF.

Notes on this clone: The junction departs from the called germline gene at one end, perhaps through a read error. This sequence joins TRBV5-3 and TRBJ2-1, with D possibly matching TRBD2 (6 bases). TRBV5-3 is an open reading frame whose function is uncertain. This CDR3 comprises 18 residues. CDR3 sequence reads: CARSFDPEKRDSNNEQFF. The CDR3 coding sequence is TGTGCCAGAAGCTTTGATCCAGAAAAAAGGGACTCCAACAATGAGCAGTTCTTC.

The V gene is TRBV7-6, the J gene TRBJ2-7; possible D gene TRBD1, 6 bases. V was cut by 5 bases and J by 5 bases, with 19 bases left in between. This CDR3 is 15 amino acids long. In germline, CDR1 is SGHVS, CDR2 FNYEAQ. The CDR3 DNA reads as TGTGCCAGCAGCCCCGTCACCGGGACATTAAACGAGCAGTACTTC. It specifies CASSPVTGTLNEQYF.

This clone was seen just once. The rearrangement links TRBV9 to TRBJ1-1; 7 nucleotides match TRBD1. The germline gives CDR1 SGDLS, CDR2 YYNGEE. With V trimmed by 4 bases and J by 9 bases, 12 bases remained unmatched. The CDR3 runs to 14 residues. The CDR3 is CASSPRQGGRQAFF. For the CDR3, the DNA is TGTGCCAGCAGCCCCCGACAGGGTGGACGGCAAGCTTTCTTT.

The chain couples TRBV7-2 to TRBJ2-7; 8 bases align to TRBD1. Germline V CDR1 and CDR2: SGHTA, FQGNSA. The trim removed 2 bases at V and 2 bases at J, leaving 5 bases unmatched. The CDR3 extends over 15 amino acids. Written as DNA, the CDR3 is TGTGCCAGCAGCTTAATAGGGACAGGTACCTACGAGCAGTACTTC. Its protein is CASSLIGTGTYEQYF. Full variable domain (outside the CDR3, taken from reference TRBV7-2 and TRBJ2-7): GAGVSQSPSNKVTEKGKDVELRCDPISGHTALYWYRQSLGQGLEFLIYFQGNSAPDKSGLPSDRFSAERTGGSVSTLTIQRTQQEDSAVYLCASSLIGTGTYEQYFGPGTRLTVT.

V gene TRBV5-1 combines with J gene TRBJ1-5; D uncertain. The V gene lost 0 bases and the J gene lost 2 bases, with 6 bases spanning the gap. The CDR3 runs 14 residues. Germline CDR1 is SGHRS and CDR2 is YFSETQ. In DNA, the CDR3 is TGCGCCAGCAGCTTGGATTCGGGCAATCAGCCCCAGCATTTT. Its protein is CASSLDSGNQPQHF.

This clone has just one count. The CDR3 loop reads CASSWGTGVATYEQYF. As DNA, the CDR3 is TGTGCCAGCTCCTGGGGGACAGGGGTTGCGACCTACGAGCAGTACTTC. The chain has TRBV27 and TRBJ2-7; the match to TRBD1 covers 10 bases. The junction had 12 bases not matched to a gene; V was cut back by 8 bases and J by 2 bases. CDR1 is MNHEY and CDR2 is SMNVEV in the germline V gene (reference sequence). This CDR3 region has 16 residues.